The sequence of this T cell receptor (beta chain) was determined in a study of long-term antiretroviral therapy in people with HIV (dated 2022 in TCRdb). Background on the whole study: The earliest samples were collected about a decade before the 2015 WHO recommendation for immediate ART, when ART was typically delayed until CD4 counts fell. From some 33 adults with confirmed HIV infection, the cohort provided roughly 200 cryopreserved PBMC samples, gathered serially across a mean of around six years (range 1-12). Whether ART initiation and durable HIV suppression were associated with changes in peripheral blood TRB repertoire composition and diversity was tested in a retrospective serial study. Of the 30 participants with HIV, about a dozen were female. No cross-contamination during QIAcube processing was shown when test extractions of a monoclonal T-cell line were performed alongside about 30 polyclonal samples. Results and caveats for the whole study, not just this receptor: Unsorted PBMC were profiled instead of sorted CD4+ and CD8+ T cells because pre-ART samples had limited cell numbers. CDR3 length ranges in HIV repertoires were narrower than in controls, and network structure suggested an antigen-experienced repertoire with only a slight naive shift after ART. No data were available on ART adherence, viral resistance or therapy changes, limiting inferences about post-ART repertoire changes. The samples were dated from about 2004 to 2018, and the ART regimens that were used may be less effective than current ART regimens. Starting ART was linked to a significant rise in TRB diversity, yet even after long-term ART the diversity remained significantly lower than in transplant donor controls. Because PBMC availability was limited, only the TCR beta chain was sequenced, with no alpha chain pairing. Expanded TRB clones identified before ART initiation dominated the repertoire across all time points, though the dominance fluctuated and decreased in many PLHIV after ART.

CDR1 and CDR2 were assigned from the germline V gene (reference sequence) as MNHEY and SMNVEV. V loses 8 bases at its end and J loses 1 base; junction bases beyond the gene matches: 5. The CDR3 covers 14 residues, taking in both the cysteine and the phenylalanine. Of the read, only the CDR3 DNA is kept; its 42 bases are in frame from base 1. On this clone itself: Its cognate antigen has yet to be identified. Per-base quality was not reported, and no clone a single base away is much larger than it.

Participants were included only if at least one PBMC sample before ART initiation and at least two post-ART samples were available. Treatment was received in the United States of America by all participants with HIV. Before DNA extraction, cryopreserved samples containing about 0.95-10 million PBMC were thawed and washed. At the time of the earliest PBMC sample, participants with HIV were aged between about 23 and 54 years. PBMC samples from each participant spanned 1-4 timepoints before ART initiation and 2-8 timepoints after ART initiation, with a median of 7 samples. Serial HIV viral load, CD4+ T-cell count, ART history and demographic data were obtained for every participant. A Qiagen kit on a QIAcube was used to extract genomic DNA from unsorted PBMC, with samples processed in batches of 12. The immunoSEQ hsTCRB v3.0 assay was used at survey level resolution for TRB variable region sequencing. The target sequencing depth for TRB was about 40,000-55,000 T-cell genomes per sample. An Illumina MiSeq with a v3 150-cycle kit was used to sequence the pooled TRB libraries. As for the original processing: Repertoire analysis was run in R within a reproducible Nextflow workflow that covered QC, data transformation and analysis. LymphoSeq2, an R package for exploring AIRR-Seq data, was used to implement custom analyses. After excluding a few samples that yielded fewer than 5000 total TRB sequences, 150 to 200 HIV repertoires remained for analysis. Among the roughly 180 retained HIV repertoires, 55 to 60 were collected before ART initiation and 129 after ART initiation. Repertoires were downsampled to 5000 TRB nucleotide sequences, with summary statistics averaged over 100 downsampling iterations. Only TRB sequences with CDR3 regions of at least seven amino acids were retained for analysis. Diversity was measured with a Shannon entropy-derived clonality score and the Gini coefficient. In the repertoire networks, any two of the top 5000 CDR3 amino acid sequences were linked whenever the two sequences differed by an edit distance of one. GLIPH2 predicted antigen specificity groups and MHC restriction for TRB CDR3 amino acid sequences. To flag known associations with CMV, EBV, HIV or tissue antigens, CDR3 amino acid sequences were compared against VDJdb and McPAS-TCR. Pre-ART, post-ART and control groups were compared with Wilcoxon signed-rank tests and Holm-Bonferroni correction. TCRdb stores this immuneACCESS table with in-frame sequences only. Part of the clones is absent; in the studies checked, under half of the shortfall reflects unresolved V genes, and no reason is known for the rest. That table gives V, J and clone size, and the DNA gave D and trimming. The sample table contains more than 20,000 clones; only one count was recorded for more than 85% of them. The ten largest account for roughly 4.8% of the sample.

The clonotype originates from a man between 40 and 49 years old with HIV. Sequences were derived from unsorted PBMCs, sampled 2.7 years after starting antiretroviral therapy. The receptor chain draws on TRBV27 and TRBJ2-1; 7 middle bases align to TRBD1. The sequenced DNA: TGTGCCAGCGGGGCAGGGGGTTCCTACAATGAGCAGTTCTTC. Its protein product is CASGAGGSYNEQFF.